Each of the 20 T cell receptor beta chains below was sequenced from the same sample in a study of cytomegalovirus exposure and HLA in healthy donors. Using immunoSEQ multiplex PCR, the repertoire was profiled, and TCRdb retains in-frame clones only, with some absent. The sample has approximately 130,000 clones, over 75% seen once. Sequenced sample: PBMCs. Receptors originate from a woman in her 30s in good health and CMV-seronegative.

The chain employs TRBV20-1 and TRBJ2-3; 8 nucleotides align to TRBD2. There are 11 residues in the CDR3. CDR1 is DFQATT and CDR2 is SNEGSKA in the germline V gene (reference sequence). The CDR3 spells CAGGGTDTQYF. The CDR3, as DNA: TGCGCCGGGGGGGGAACAGATACGCAGTATTTT.

This clone was seen ten or more times. The chain joins TRBV5-1 to TRBJ2-5, with 13 bases matching TRBD2. Germline V gene lookup returns CDR1 SGHRS and CDR2 YFSETQ. The trim removed 0 bases at V and 2 bases at J, leaving 7 bases unmatched. There are 18 residues in the CDR3. Written as DNA, the CDR3 is TGCGCCAGCAGCTTGGGACTAGCGGGGGGTCAATTACAAGAGACCCAGTACTTC. Translating it yields CASSLGLAGGQLQETQYF. The variable domain in full, with the rest retrieved from reference TRBV5-1 and TRBJ2-5, is KAGVTQTPRYLIKTRGQQVTLSCSPISGHRSVSWYQQTPGQGLQFLFEYFSETQRNKGNFPGRFSGRQFSNSRSEMNVSTLELGDSALYLCASSLGLAGGQLQETQYFGPGTRLLVL.

The chain couples TRBV27 to TRBJ2-2; 8 bases line up with TRBD2. CDR3 length equals 15 residues. Trimming cost V 1 base and J 5 bases; bases outside gene matches: 3. Germline V gene lookup returns CDR1 MNHEY and CDR2 SMNVEV (reference sequence). As DNA, the CDR3 is TGTGCCAGCAGTTTATACGGGGGGGAGACCGGGGAGCTGTTTTTT. It encodes CASSLYGGETGELFF.

This rearrangement joins TRBV11-2 to TRBJ1-2; 8 bases fit TRBD1. Per the germline V gene, CDR1 is SGHAT and CDR2 is FQNNGV. Unmatched junction bases numbered 13, after V lost 5 bases and J lost 8 bases. The CDR3 sequence is 15 residues long. Here the CDR3 reads CASSDPGGTVRGYTF. The CDR3 DNA sequence: TGTGCCAGCAGCGATCCAGGGGGCACAGTTCGGGGCTACACCTTC.

The CDR3 protein is CASSLTSYEQYF. In nucleotides, the CDR3 is TGTGCCAGCAGCTTAACGAGCTACGAGCAGTACTTC. The V and J genes are TRBV7-2 and TRBJ2-7; D is ambiguous. Germline values: CDR1 SGHTA, CDR2 FQGNSA. The CDR3 consists of 12 residues. V gave up 2 bases and J gave up 3 bases, with 5 bases separating them.

The chain links TRBV5-1 to TRBJ2-7, with D hard to call. The CDR3 spans 13 residues. The V end was cut by 0 bases, the J end by 1 base, with 5 bases between. Germline-derived CDR1 and CDR2 are SGHRS and YFSETQ. The CDR3 DNA follows: TGCGCCAGCAGCTTGGGGAGTTCCTACGAGCAGTACTTC. It specifies CASSLGSSYEQYF.

This chain uses TRBV7-2 with TRBJ2-5; 7 bases line up with TRBD2. The junction had 9 bases not matched to a gene; V was cut back by 3 bases and J by 5 bases. The CDR3 covers 15 residues. Germline CDR1 reads SGHTA; CDR2 reads FQGNSA. The CDR3, as DNA: TGTGCCAGCAGCTTGGTCAGCCGGGGAGGGGAGACCCAGTACTTC. Protein sequence: CASSLVSRGGETQYF. Variable domain in full (rest from reference TRBV7-2 and TRBJ2-5): GAGVSQSPSNKVTEKGKDVELRCDPISGHTALYWYRQSLGQGLEFLIYFQGNSAPDKSGLPSDRFSAERTGGSVSTLTIQRTQQEDSAVYLCASSLVSRGGETQYFGPGTRLLVL.

V usage is TRBV10-3 and J usage is TRBJ2-3; a weak D match, TRBD2 (6 bases). The CDR3 has 13 residues. Trimming stripped 10 bases from V and 1 base from J, with 12 bases between. Per the germline V gene, CDR1 is ENHRY and CDR2 is SYGVKD. Here the CDR3 DNA reads TGTGCCACCCTCGGCGGGGGCACAGATACGCAGTATTTT. It specifies CATLGGGTDTQYF.

The chain combines TRBV2 with TRBJ2-5; 16 bases agree with TRBD2. The CDR3 consists of 16 residues. CDR1 is SNHLY, CDR2 FYNNEI, per germline. V was pared by 6 bases and J by 2 bases, with 3 bases of the junction left unmatched. CDR3 DNA: TGTGCCAGCAGGGGACTAGCGGGGGGGCGGCAAGAGACCCAGTACTTC. The encoded protein is CASRGLAGGRQETQYF.

V is TRBV6-5 and J is TRBJ1-4; D gene uncertain. Trimming cost V 4 bases and J 3 bases, with 12 bases left between them. This CDR3 spans 15 amino acids. Per the germline V gene, CDR1 is MNHEY and CDR2 is SVGAGI. The DNA of the CDR3 is TGTGCCAGCAGTTCGGCCATGCTAGCTAATGAAAAACTGTTTTTT. Protein sequence: CASSSAMLANEKLFF.

The gene calls are TRBV6-6 and TRBJ1-1, with D uncertain. The germline V and J ends were trimmed by 6 bases and 2 bases, with 10 bases remaining between them. The CDR3 contains 13 residues. The germline gives CDR1 MNHNY, CDR2 SVGAGI (reference sequence). The CDR3 coding sequence is TGTGCCAGCAGCCCGGACTTCAACACTGAAGCTTTCTTT. Residues: CASSPDFNTEAFF.

The chain employs TRBV30 and TRBJ1-5; 7 bases agree with TRBD1. After removal of 2 bases from V and 5 bases from J, the junction contained 3 bases not matched to a gene. The CDR3 covers 13 residues. Germline V gene sequence: CDR1 GTSNPN, CDR2 SVGIG (reference sequence). The CDR3 DNA sequence: TGTGCCTGGAGTCAGGGGGTGGATCAGCCCCAGCATTTT. Amino acids: CAWSQGVDQPQHF.

The CDR3 coding sequence is TGTGCCAGCAGCTTAGATAGCAGCAGAAACACCATATATTTT. The encoded protein is CASSLDSSRNTIYF. The chain employs TRBV11-2 and TRBJ1-3; D is unresolved. Germline lookup yields CDR1 SGHAT and CDR2 FQNNGV. V lost 0 bases and J lost 5, with 8 bases in between. CDR3 length: 14 residues.

This chain uses TRBV7-2 with TRBJ2-1; 14 bases align to TRBD2. CDR1 SGHTA and CDR2 FQGNSA come from the germline V gene. Trimming cost V 5 bases and J 13 bases; bases outside gene matches: 7. The CDR3 is made up of 14 amino acids. DNA for the CDR3: TGTGCCAGCAGCATTCCGGGACTAGCGGGGGATCAGTTCTTC. Translating it yields CASSIPGLAGDQFF.

This clone was seen a handful of times. The chain carries TRBV19 and TRBJ2-7; TRBD1 matches at 10 bases. This CDR3 has 14 residues. V shed 5 bases and J 4 bases; nucleotides not matched to a gene: 5. The germline gives CDR1 LNHDA, CDR2 SQIVND (reference sequence). This chain's CDR3 is CASSRTGGLYEQYF. CDR3 in DNA: TGTGCCAGTAGTCGGACAGGGGGGTTGTACGAGCAGTACTTC.

The rearrangement uses TRBV2 and TRBJ2-2; 16 nucleotides match TRBD2. CDR1 is SNHLY and CDR2 is FYNNEI in the germline V gene. The CDR3 length is 18 residues. The J segment lost 3 bases and the V segment lost 4 bases, leaving 5 bases of the junction unmatched. Here the CDR3 DNA reads TGTGCCAGCAGTGCCGAGGGACTAGCGGGGGGGCACACCGGGGAGCTGTTTTTT. Translation gives CASSAEGLAGGHTGELFF.

The chain has TRBV7-2 and TRBJ1-2; D is possibly TRBD1 (5 bases). Looked up from germline, CDR1 is SGHTA and CDR2 is FQGNSA. The ends were cut back, 5 bases at V and 2 bases at J, with 15 bases in the middle. The CDR3 has 15 residues. Here the CDR3 reads CASSLTLTENYGYTF. The CDR3 DNA sequence: TGTGCCAGCAGCCTAACCCTGACAGAGAACTATGGCTACACCTTC.

Many counts were recorded for this clone. This CDR3 reads CASARMGGAQYF. The CDR3 bases are TGTGCCAGCGCACGTATGGGGGGGGCCCAGTACTTC. The V and J genes are TRBV2 and TRBJ2-5; TRBD2 matches at 7 bases. There are 12 residues in the CDR3. The V gene end was trimmed by 8 bases and the J gene end by 9 bases; junction bases not matched to a gene: 9. Germline CDR1 is SNHLY and CDR2 is FYNNEI. The variable domain in full, with the rest retrieved from reference TRBV2 and TRBJ2-5, is EPEVTQTPSHQVTQMGQEVILRCVPISNHLYFYWYRQILGQKVEFLVSFYNNEISEKSEIFDDQFSVERPDGSNFTLKIRSTKLEDSAMYFCASARMGGAQYFGPGTRLLVL.

This chain uses TRBV10-3 with TRBJ2-5, with 8 bases lining up with TRBD1. The CDR3 has 15 residues. CDR1 is ENHRY and CDR2 is SYGVKD in the germline V gene. J lost 2 bases, V lost 2 bases, and 4 bases had no gene match. The CDR3 sequence: CAISEPGQGQETQYF. The CDR3, as DNA: TGTGCCATCAGTGAGCCCGGACAGGGTCAAGAGACCCAGTACTTC.

V gene TRBV7-9 combines with J gene TRBJ2-1, with D possibly matching TRBD2 (7 bases). The CDR3 is 17 amino acids. Germline loops: CDR1 SEHNR, CDR2 FQNEAQ (reference sequence). Trimming pared 3 bases from V and 15 bases from J, leaving 30 bases between. The CDR3 loop is CASSFKDSHGEGDVGFF. The CDR3 nucleotides are TGTGCCAGCAGCTTTAAGGACTCGCATGGGGAGGGGGATGTCGGGTTCTTC. The full variable domain, in which reference TRBV7-9 and TRBJ2-1 provide the parts outside the CDR3, is DTGVSQNPRHKITKRGQNVTFRCDPISEHNRLYWYRQTLGQGPEFLTYFQNEAQLEKSRLLSDRFSAERPKGSFSTLEIQRTEQGDSAMYLCASSFKDSHGEGDVGFFGPGTRLTVL.